The 19 T cell receptor beta chains below were found in one sample sequenced in a study of blood T cell repertoires in COVID-19. TCRdb's table, derived via immunoSEQ multiplex PCR, lists solely in-frame clones and lacks some. Found here are approximately 140,000 clones, around four fifths of them singletons; the top ten hold about 2%. Sample: peripheral blood. All receptors derive from a man aged 65-85 years with acute or convalescent COVID-19.

V gene TRBV7-2 combines with J gene TRBJ1-5; D gene uncertain. Germline CDR1 and CDR2: SGHTA and FQGNSA. The CDR3 is made up of 14 amino acids. V lost 2 bases to trimming and J lost 2 bases, with 7 bases between them. The CDR3 nucleotides read TGTGCCAGCAGCTTAACTGAGGGCAATCAGCCCCAGCATTTT. Protein product: CASSLTEGNQPQHF. Drawing the rest from reference TRBV7-2 and TRBJ1-5, the complete variable domain is GAGVSQSPSNKVTEKGKDVELRCDPISGHTALYWYRQSLGQGLEFLIYFQGNSAPDKSGLPSDRFSAERTGGSVSTLTIQRTQQEDSAVYLCASSLTEGNQPQHFGDGTRLSIL.

Details on this clone: One junction end disagrees with the germline gene, perhaps due to a read error. The chain has TRBV5-1 and TRBJ2-1; perhaps TRBD2 as D (6 bases). Germline V gives CDR1 SGHRS, CDR2 YFSETQ. CDR3 size: 13 residues. The CDR3: CASRRDSNNEQFF. DNA of the CDR3: TGCGCCAGCAGACGGGACTCCAACAATGAGCAGTTCTTC.

The rearrangement links TRBV6-5 to TRBJ2-3, with 9 bases aligning to TRBD2. CDR3 length equals 14 residues. J lost 1 base, V lost 7 bases, and 3 bases had no gene match. Germline lookup yields CDR1 MNHEY and CDR2 SVGAGI. CDR3 sequence: CASNSGGRTDTQYF. CDR3 coding DNA: TGTGCCAGCAATAGCGGGGGACGCACAGATACGCAGTATTTT.

The J gene is TRBJ2-1, the V gene TRBV9; D is undetermined. The CDR3 has 15 amino acids. Trimming left V 0 bases short and J 4 bases short, with 11 bases between. Looked up from germline, CDR1 is SGDLS and CDR2 is YYNGEE. The CDR3 nucleotides read TGTGCCAGCAGCGTAGAGCCCTTATTTTACAATGAGCAGTTCTTC. As protein: CASSVEPLFYNEQFF.

J is TRBJ2-5 and V is TRBV7-2, with 10 bases lining up with TRBD1. V lost 6 bases, J lost 5 bases, and 12 bases stayed unmatched. The CDR3 covers 16 residues. The germline gives CDR1 SGHTA, CDR2 FQGNSA. CDR3 region: CASRTGQGLGMETQYF. The CDR3 DNA sequence: TGTGCCAGCAGGACGGGACAGGGGTTGGGGATGGAGACCCAGTACTTC.

The chain recombines TRBV28 with TRBJ1-1, with D perhaps matching TRBD1 (5 bases). This CDR3 is built from 15 residues. Trimming shortened V by 3 bases and J by 5 bases, and 16 bases separated the two germline ends. Germline V CDR1 and CDR2: MDHEN, SYDVKM. Written as DNA, the CDR3 is TGTGCCAGCAGTTTGGCGGGGACGGCTAGGACTGAAGCTTTCTTT. It specifies CASSLAGTARTEAFF.

In its sample, this clone was seen a few times. At the DNA level, this CDR3 is encoded by other sequences in the same sample as well. The J gene is TRBJ2-7, the V gene TRBV18; 9 nucleotides agree with TRBD1. The V segment lost 0 bases and the J segment 7 bases; nucleotides outside the gene matches: 4. There are 14 residues in the CDR3. Germline V gene data show CDR1 as KGHSH and CDR2 as LQKENI. CDR3 DNA sequence: TGTGCCAGCTCACCACCGGGACAGGGCGGAGAGCAGTACTTC. This sequence encodes CASSPPGQGGEQYF. Full variable domain (rest looked up from reference TRBV18 and TRBJ2-7): NAGVMQNPRHLVRRRGQEARLRCSPMKGHSHVYWYRQLPEEGLKFMVYLQKENIIDESGMPKERFSAEFPKEGPSILRIQQVVRGDSAAYFCASSPPGQGGEQYFGPGTRLTVT.

The genes are TRBV5-1 and TRBJ1-2; no definite D call. Trimming pared 3 bases from V and 0 bases from J, leaving 6 bases between. This CDR3 region has 13 residues. Germline V gene sequence: CDR1 SGHRS, CDR2 YFSETQ. The CDR3 here is CASSSVANYGYTF. In DNA form, the CDR3 reads TGCGCCAGCAGCTCGGTAGCTAACTATGGCTACACCTTC.

The chain combines TRBV5-1 with TRBJ2-4; weak D call: TRBD1 (5 bases). Trimming removed 4 bases at V and 0 bases at J, with 26 bases between. Germline values: CDR1 SGHRS, CDR2 YFSETQ. The CDR3 contains 20 residues. The CDR3 spells CASSDHSLGPRLLAKNIQYF. In nucleotides, the CDR3 is TGCGCCAGCAGCGACCACTCTCTGGGGCCGCGACTCCTAGCCAAAAACATTCAGTACTTC.

With respect to this clone: Relative to the germline gene, one junction end is altered; a read error may explain this. This chain links TRBV7-9 with TRBJ2-7; weak D call: TRBD2 (6 bases). The germline gives CDR1 SEHNR, CDR2 FQNEAQ (reference sequence). CDR3 length equals 16 residues. The CDR3, as DNA: TGTGCCAGCAGCCTAGCGTATTTCCAGGTCTCCTACGAGCAGTACTTC. As protein: CASSLAYFQVSYEQYF.

V and J are TRBV2 and TRBJ2-1; D possibly corresponds to TRBD2 (6 bases). There are 16 residues in the CDR3. Germline V CDR1 and CDR2: SNHLY, FYNNEI. V was clipped by 4 bases and J by 3 bases, with 16 bases between them. The CDR3 sequence: CASSVGASDYYNEQFF. CDR3 bases: TGTGCCAGCAGTGTTGGGGCTAGCGATTACTACAATGAGCAGTTCTTC.

The chain couples TRBV19 to TRBJ2-3; 9 bases are shared with TRBD1. This CDR3 is built from 15 residues. In germline, CDR1 is LNHDA, CDR2 SQIVND (reference sequence). With V trimmed by 3 bases and J by 3 bases, 4 bases remained unmatched. CDR3 DNA: TGTGCCAGTAGTATGGGGACAGGGCTGACAGATACGCAGTATTTT. Its protein product is CASSMGTGLTDTQYF.

The chain joins TRBV10-3 to TRBJ1-6, with unresolved D. CDR1 is ENHRY and CDR2 is SYGVKD in the germline V gene. The CDR3 consists of 15 residues. V was trimmed by 0 bases and J by 10 bases, leaving 13 bases between them. The CDR3 is CAISESGQASSPLHF. CDR3 nucleotide sequence: TGTGCCATCAGTGAGTCTGGGCAGGCTTCCTCACCCCTCCACTTT.

V is TRBV28 and J is TRBJ2-1; the match to TRBD1 covers 7 bases. With 6 bases clipped from V and 4 bases from J, the junction kept 6 bases outside the gene matches. From germline, CDR1 is MDHEN and CDR2 SYDVKM. CDR3 length equals 14 residues. The CDR3 DNA sequence: TGTGCCAGCAGGGACAGGAATCGGTACAATGAGCAGTTCTTC. This gives the protein CASRDRNRYNEQFF.

The chain employs TRBV5-4 and TRBJ2-1, with 8 bases matching TRBD1. CDR1 and CDR2 from the germline V gene are SGHNT and YYREEE (reference sequence). V lost 3 bases and J lost 4; bases outside the gene matches: 12. The CDR3 length is 17 residues. The CDR3 here is CASSSGLDRGEYNEQFF. DNA of the CDR3: TGTGCCAGCAGCTCCGGACTCGACAGGGGCGAATACAATGAGCAGTTCTTC.

The chain uses TRBV6-2 or TRBV6-3 and TRBJ1-6, with unresolved D. The CDR3 consists of 15 residues. V lost 2 bases to trimming and J lost 10 bases, with 15 bases between them. The germline gives CDR1 MNHEY, CDR2 SVGEGT. The CDR3 here is CASSYIGRLGSPLHF. CDR3 sequence (DNA): TGTGCCAGCAGTTACATTGGGAGACTGGGATCACCCCTCCACTTT.

This chain joins TRBV10-3 and TRBJ1-2, with 7 bases aligning to TRBD1. This CDR3 contains 17 residues. The ends lost 6 bases at V and 8 bases at J; junction bases unmatched: 21. CDR1 and CDR2 (germline): ENHRY, SYGVKD. CDR3 DNA sequence: TGTGCCATCAGCCGGTCGGGTATAGAGGGGGCCTCCTCCGGCTACACCTTC. Protein product: CAISRSGIEGASSGYTF.

This clone occurred a few times. The V and J genes are TRBV6-5 and TRBJ1-6; 7 bases are a match to TRBD1. Trimming removed 2 bases from V and 9 bases from J; junction bases left unmatched: 4. The germline V gene encodes CDR1 MNHEY and CDR2 SVGAGI. The CDR3 contains 14 residues. Written as DNA, the CDR3 is TGTGCCAGCAGTTACGGCCAGGGGGGTTCACCCCTCCACTTT. As protein: CASSYGQGGSPLHF.

The rearrangement uses TRBV5-5 and TRBJ1-1; tentatively, D is TRBD1 (5 bases). Germline-derived CDR1 and CDR2 are SGHKS and YYEKEE (reference sequence). The CDR3 loop spans 14 amino acids. V lost 5 bases and J 3 bases, leaving 14 bases between the germline ends. DNA for the CDR3: TGTGCCAGCAGTGAGGCGGGGGGGGACACTGAAGCTTTCTTT. Its translation: CASSEAGGDTEAFF.